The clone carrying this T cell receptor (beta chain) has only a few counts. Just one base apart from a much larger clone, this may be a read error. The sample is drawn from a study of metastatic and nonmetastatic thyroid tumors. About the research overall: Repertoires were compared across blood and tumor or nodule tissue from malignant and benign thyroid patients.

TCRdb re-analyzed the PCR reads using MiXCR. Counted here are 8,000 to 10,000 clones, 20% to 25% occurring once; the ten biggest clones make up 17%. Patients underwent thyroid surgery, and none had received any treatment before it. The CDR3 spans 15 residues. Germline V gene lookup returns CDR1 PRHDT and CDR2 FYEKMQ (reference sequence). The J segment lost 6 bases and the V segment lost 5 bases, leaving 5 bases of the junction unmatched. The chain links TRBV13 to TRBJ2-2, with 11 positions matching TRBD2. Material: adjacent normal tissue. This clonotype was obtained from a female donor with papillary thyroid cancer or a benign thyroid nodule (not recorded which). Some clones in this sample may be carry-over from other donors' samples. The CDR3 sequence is CASSPTSGGAGELFF. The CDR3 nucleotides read TGTGCCAGCAGCCCCACTAGCGGGGGCGCCGGGGAGCTGTTTTTT.